This TCR beta chain was sequenced during a study of regulatory T cells in long-lasting Graves disease. Study summary: Persistence in Graves' disease denoted antithyroid drug use beyond 5 years alongside positive TSH receptor antibodies.

This clonotype was counted ten times or more. What it recognizes is unknown. Study outcomes and limitations: Reduced TCR diversity was observed in persistent Graves' patients versus newly diagnosed patients.

Time point given: persistent/refractory GD, antithyroid drugs over 5 years with positive TRAb. The TCR library was made from RNA that had been extracted from PBMCs in TRIzol. Arm-PCR of CDR3 regions and iRepertoire HTBI primers were used to build TCR beta libraries. Using its own MiXCR run on the multiplex PCR reads, TCRdb lists one record per CDR3 protein. The sample lists about 460,000 distinct CDR3 sequences, 20% to 25% occurring once. V lost 5 bases and J 2 bases, leaving 10 bases between the germline ends. The CDR3 is 14 amino acids. The germline CDR1 and CDR2 sequences are SNHLY and FYNNEI. This material consisted of peripheral blood mononuclear cells (PBMCs), taken when the disease was refractory, from a patient treated with antithyroid drugs. V gene TRBV2 combines with J gene TRBJ1-3, with D uncertain. The sequence came from a female donor with Graves disease. In DNA, the CDR3 is TGTGCCAGCAGTTGGCTTCGCACTGGAAACACCATATATTTT. This codes for CASSWLRTGNTIYF.